These 2 T cell receptor beta chains were sequenced from one sample in a study of blood T cell repertoires in COVID-19. Data came from immunoSEQ multiplex PCR; TCRdb stores just in-frame clones and leaves some out. This table has some 140,000 clones, approximately 86% appearing once. Sequenced: peripheral blood. Receptors originate from a woman between 45 and 65 years old who had recovered from COVID-19.

V is TRBV30 and J is TRBJ2-3, with TRBD2 matching over 7 bases. Germline V gene lookup returns CDR1 GTSNPN and CDR2 SVGIG (reference sequence). V dropped 2 bases and J dropped 4; count of bases not matched to a gene: 9. This CDR3 spans 15 amino acids. The CDR3 loop reads CAWSTTAGHSDTQYF. For the CDR3, the DNA is TGTGCCTGGAGTACGACAGCGGGGCACTCAGATACGCAGTATTTT.

The V gene is TRBV3-1 (or the pseudogene TRBV3-2), the J gene TRBJ2-1, with 9 bases matching TRBD2. Germline V gene data show CDR1 as LGHDT and CDR2 as YNNKEL (reference sequence). CDR3 length equals 17 residues. V shed 0 bases and J 8 bases; nucleotides not matched to a gene: 11. CDR3 DNA sequence: TGTGCCAGCAGCCAAGATTCCCCAGCGGGGGGCCGGGATGAGCAGTTCTTC. This translates into CASSQDSPAGGRDEQFF.